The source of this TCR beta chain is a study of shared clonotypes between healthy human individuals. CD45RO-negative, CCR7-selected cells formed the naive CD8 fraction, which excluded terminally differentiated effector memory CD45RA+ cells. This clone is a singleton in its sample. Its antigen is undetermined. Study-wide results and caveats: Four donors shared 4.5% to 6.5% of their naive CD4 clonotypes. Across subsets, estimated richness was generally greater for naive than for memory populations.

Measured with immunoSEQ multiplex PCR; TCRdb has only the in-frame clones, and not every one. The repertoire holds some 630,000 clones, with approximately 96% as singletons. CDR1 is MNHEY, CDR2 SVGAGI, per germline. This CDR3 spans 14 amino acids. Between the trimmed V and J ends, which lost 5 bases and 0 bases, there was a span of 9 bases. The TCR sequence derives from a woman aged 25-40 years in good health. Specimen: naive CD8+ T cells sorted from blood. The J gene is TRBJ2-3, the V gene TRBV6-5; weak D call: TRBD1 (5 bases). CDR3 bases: TGTGCCAGCAGTCACGACAGAAGCACAGATACGCAGTATTTT. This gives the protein CASSHDRSTDTQYF.